This paragraph reports one TCR beta chain. Its antigen is as yet unknown. The record originates from a study of T cells after yellow fever vaccination. Study conclusions and caveats: The study noted that FACS-sorted repertoires could contain abundant clonotypes contaminating from the bulk population. Reappearance after the booster was seen for most primary-vaccination clones, at more than 95% CD4 and 80% to 90% CD8.

The germline V and J ends were trimmed by 5 bases and 0 bases, with 16 bases remaining between them. There are 17 residues in the CDR3. Per the germline V gene, CDR1 is SGHTA and CDR2 is FQGNSA. The 5'RACE template-switching step produced TCR cDNA and added a universal primer site and UMIs. TCRdb redid the calling of the 5' RACE reads with MiXCR, one entry per CDR3 protein. The table lists 400,000 to 450,000 distinct CDR3 sequences, around 19% of them singletons. The TCR comes from a man aged 18 to 35 who received the YFV17D yellow fever vaccine. Sequencing was performed on PBMCs, taken before the yellow fever booster vaccination. The gene calls are TRBV7-2 and TRBJ1-4, with TRBD1 as a possible D gene (5 bases). CDR3 amino acids: CASSKRGRDATNEKLFF. Here the CDR3 DNA reads TGTGCCAGCAGCAAGCGGGGCAGGGATGCAACTAATGAAAAACTGTTTTTT. Together with reference TRBV7-2 and TRBJ1-4, the CDR3 gives the full variable domain: GAGVSQSPSNKVTEKGKDVELRCDPISGHTALYWYRQSLGQGLEFLIYFQGNSAPDKSGLPSDRFSAERTGGSVSTLTIQRTQQEDSAVYLCASSKRGRDATNEKLFFGSGTQLSVL.